Only one count was recorded for the clone carrying this TCR beta chain. The antigen is undetermined. The CDR3 sequence is 17 residues long. V was pared by 3 bases and J by 5 bases, with 15 bases of the junction left unmatched. Germline V gives CDR1 SGHDT, CDR2 YYEEEE. Reverse transcription used roughly 0.45 to 1 ug RNA and random hexamers. An immunoSEQ multiplex PCR generated amplified TCR beta CDR3 products spanning 54 Vbeta and 13 Jbeta. MiXCR was run by TCRdb on the immunoSEQ multiplex PCR reads, yielding one entry per CDR3 protein. The data show around 70,000 distinct CDR3 sequences, with 90% to 95% seen just once and under 0.6% held by the top ten. These data belong to a study of CD8 T cells in Susac syndrome. The sequenced target, TCR beta, came from blood CD8+ and CD4+ T cells. While CD8+ and CD4+ T cells were isolated negatively, TEMRA cells were enriched by FACS. Study-level results: Only a relatively small number of individuals were included in the TCR sequencing and HLA analysis.

This receptor was identified in a human donor with multiple sclerosis. The sequenced sample was CD8+ T cells from PBMCs. The rearrangement uses TRBV5-6 and TRBJ2-5; TRBD1 agrees at 8 bases. CDR3 region: CASSSTGQGPVGETQYF. CDR3 DNA sequence: TGTGCCAGCAGCTCAACCGGACAGGGCCCCGTTGGGGAGACCCAGTACTTC.